These 8 T cell receptor beta chains were all obtained from the same sample, sequenced in a study of blood T cells in healthy people across ages. The authors ran a second PCR of 7 to 11 cycles using a sample-barcoded 5' primer and a J-beta primer mix. TCRdb re-derived calls from the 5' RACE reads in MiXCR, one entry per CDR3 protein. The sample records around 700,000 distinct CDR3 sequences, 20% to 25% being singletons. In addition, the sample was reused for a study of T cells of mothers and their children.

The material sequenced was blood. The source is a boy under 18 in good health.

This clonotype has just a few counts. CDR3 sequence reads: CASCLRPGTVEAFF. CDR3 coding DNA: TGTGCCAGCTGCTTAAGACCCGGGACAGTTGAAGCTTTCTTT. The chain employs TRBV27 and TRBJ1-1, with 7 bases aligning to TRBD1. V lost 8 bases and J lost 7; bases outside the gene matches: 13. From germline, CDR1 is MNHEY and CDR2 SMNVEV (reference sequence). The CDR3 has 14 amino acids.

The chain joins TRBV15 to TRBJ1-4; D unclear. Trimming took 1 base from V and 6 from J, leaving 6 bases between them. In germline, CDR1 is LNHNV, CDR2 YYDKDF (reference sequence). The CDR3 has 13 amino acids. The CDR3 sequence is CATSRVPDEKLFF. CDR3 nucleotides: TGTGCCACCAGCAGAGTTCCGGATGAAAAACTGTTTTTT.

The rearrangement links TRBV29-1 to TRBJ2-3, with TRBD2 identical over 14 bases. J was trimmed by 4 bases and V by 6 bases; bases with no gene match: 15. The CDR3 extends over 18 amino acids. The germline CDR1 and CDR2 sequences are SQVTM and ANQGSEA. The CDR3 sequence is CSVGEGTSGSLYPDTQYF. The CDR3 bases are TGCAGCGTGGGGGAGGGGACTAGCGGGAGTCTTTATCCAGATACGCAGTATTTT.

This clonotype was seen more than once but under ten times. The J gene is TRBJ2-7, the V gene TRBV12-3 or TRBV12-4; 8 bases agree with TRBD1. Trimming at V came to 5 bases and at J to 7 bases, leaving 10 bases not matched to a gene. This CDR3 spans 14 amino acids. The CDR3 DNA sequence: TGTGCCAGCAGTCTCGGGACAGGCAGTTCGGAGCAGTACTTC. Translated, it gives CASSLGTGSSEQYF.

This clonotype showed up just a few times. The chain carries TRBV7-3 and TRBJ1-1, with 7 bases that match TRBD1. Germline CDR1 is SGHTA and CDR2 is FQGTGA. V trimming: 5 bases; J trimming: 4 bases; junction bases outside the gene matches: 7. The CDR3 loop spans 14 amino acids. Written as DNA, the CDR3 is TGTGCCAGCAGCCCGACAGGGCCGCTCACTGAAGCTTTCTTT. It codes for CASSPTGPLTEAFF.

This rearrangement joins TRBV2 to TRBJ2-7; 9 bases line up with TRBD1. V shed 3 bases and J 5 bases; nucleotides not matched to a gene: 11. CDR3 size: 16 residues. The germline V gene has CDR1 SNHLY and CDR2 FYNNEI. The CDR3 bases are TGTGCCAGCAGTGACGACCCGGGACAGGGAAACCACGAGCAGTACTTC. Translating gives CASSDDPGQGNHEQYF. Filled out from reference TRBV2 and TRBJ2-7, the complete variable domain reads EPEVTQTPSHQVTQMGQEVILRCVPISNHLYFYWYRQILGQKVEFLVSFYNNEISEKSEIFDDQFSVERPDGSNFTLKIRSTKLEDSAMYFCASSDDPGQGNHEQYFGPGTRLTVT.

The J gene is TRBJ1-1, the V gene TRBV6-6; D uncertain. Trimming cost V 2 bases and J 4 bases, with 14 bases left between them. The CDR3 has 15 amino acids. Germline V CDR1 and CDR2: MNHNY, SVGAGI (reference sequence). DNA for the CDR3: TGTGCCAGCAGTTACAACGGTCCTGCGGGCACTGAAGCTTTCTTT. This codes for CASSYNGPAGTEAFF.

This clonotype was seen a handful of times. The chain recombines TRBV7-2 with TRBJ1-1; the D gene is possibly TRBD1 (6 bases). The CDR3 runs to 14 residues. Trimming shortened V by 4 bases and J by 5 bases, and 14 bases separated the two germline ends. Germline V gene data show CDR1 as SGHTA and CDR2 as FQGNSA. In DNA form, the CDR3 reads TGTGCCAGCAGCTCGGAGGGGGGCTGGACTGAAGCTTTCTTT. Its protein is CASSSEGGWTEAFF.